The T cell receptor (beta chain) described here comes from a study of a mutant IDH1 vaccine in newly diagnosed glioma. The wider study: Patients under treatment included approximately 60% males and approximately 38% females and had a mean age of approximately 43 years.

Time point in this sample: week 11, during vaccination. Mutant IDH1 20-mer peptide, at 300 ug, made up each vaccine dose, with topical imiquimod. This clone was observed a few times. The antigen is unknown. Clones were read by immunoSEQ multiplex PCR, and TCRdb kept only the in-frame ones, dropping some. Seen here are 45,000 to 60,000 clones, about 91% observed once, and the top ten hold more than 2%. Here the sequenced sample was PBMCs, taken from a glioma patient whose treatment included an IDH1 peptide vaccine. The receptor was isolated from a man aged 50-60 years with glioma.

This CDR3 reads CASRRVNTEAFF. CDR3 DNA: TGTGCCAGCAGACGGGTGAACACTGAAGCTTTCTTT. The genes are TRBV6-5 and TRBJ1-1; no firm D call. This CDR3 is 12 amino acids long. V was trimmed by 6 bases and J by 0 bases, leaving 5 bases between them. Germline V CDR1 and CDR2: MNHEY, SVGAGI.